The T cell receptor (delta chain) under discussion was sequenced for a study of Vδ1+ human thymocytes. Overall study findings and caveats: Unexpected Vdelta2 sequences could cause misinterpretation of bulk repertoire data. Highly polyclonal TRG and TRD repertoires with Gaussian CDR3 length distributions appeared in thymus. Roughly 22% of thymic delta-chain sequences were Vdelta2, with few Vdelta3, unlike blood Vdelta1+ controls.

RNA was extracted from the cells and then reverse transcribed. Pooled V-gene forward primers with one constant-region reverse primer generated the CDR3 amplicons by multiplex PCR. TCRdb re-called the multiplex PCR reads using CATT. The profile covers about 75,000 delta-chain clones, with around 35% appearing a single time and roughly 0.25% taken by the ten largest. Only a few counts were recorded for this clone. Its antigen is undetermined. The CDR3 length is 22 residues. Trimming pared 0 bases from V and 0 bases from J, leaving 29 bases between. Germline CDR1 reads TSWWSYY; CDR2 reads QGS. The chain couples TRDV1 to TRDJ1, with D perhaps TRDD2 or TRDD3 (6 bases each). The sequence came from a boy under two years old who had congenital heart surgery. Specimen: Vdelta1+ gamma-delta thymocytes from the thymus. Subset defined: FACS-sorted CD3+ TCRalphabeta- TCRVdelta1+ TCRVdelta2- thymocytes. This CDR3 is CALGELRWGYPTVREYTDKLIF. DNA of the CDR3: TGTGCTCTTGGGGAACTAAGGTGGGGGTATCCTACGGTCAGAGAGTACACCGATAAACTCATCTTT.